The 30 T cell receptor beta chains listed next were all sequenced from one sample in a study of T cell repertoires in cytomegalovirus infection. From the reads, TCRdb called clonotypes with MiXCR, one entry per CDR3 protein. Counted here are roughly 500,000 distinct CDR3 sequences, roughly a third occurring once; the ten biggest clones make up roughly 16%. Their antigen targets remain unknown. This sample comprised cultured PBMCs, obtained from culture after CMV antigen stimulation. These receptors all come from a human donor in good health (CMV status not recorded). Some clones in this sample may be carry-over from other donors' samples.

The chain has TRBV10-2 and TRBJ2-1; TRBD2 agrees at 12 bases. Germline trimming cut 4 bases from V and 9 bases from J; bases unmatched to any gene: 4. CDR3 length equals 14 residues. Germline V CDR1 and CDR2: WSHSY, SAAADI. CDR3 nucleotide sequence: TGCGCCAGCAGTGCTAGCGGGAGGGCCACTGAGCAGTTCTTC. Translation: CASSASGRATEQFF.

This chain connects TRBV15 to TRBJ2-2; maybe TRBD2 (6 bases). CDR3 length: 15 amino acids. In germline, CDR1 is LNHNV, CDR2 YYDKDF (reference sequence). Trimming removed 5 bases from V and 3 bases from J, with 13 bases in between. The CDR3 loop is CATSSRDFDTGELFF. CDR3 nucleotide sequence: TGTGCCACCAGCTCCCGGGACTTCGACACCGGGGAGCTGTTTTTT.

The sample holds a few counts of this clonotype. The chain recombines TRBV28 with TRBJ1-1; 7 nucleotides align to TRBD1. V was clipped by 6 bases and J by 10 bases; unmatched bases: 8. Germline V gene sequence: CDR1 MDHEN, CDR2 SYDVKM. The CDR3 length is 12 residues. In nucleotides, the CDR3 is TGTGCCAGCAGGCAACAGGGGCTCAGAGCTTTCTTT. Translating it yields CASRQQGLRAFF.

A few counts support this clonotype. V and J are TRBV15 and TRBJ2-1, with 11 bases fitting TRBD2. V trimming: 4 bases; J trimming: 5 bases; junction bases outside the gene matches: 4. The V gene's germline CDR1 is LNHNV and CDR2 YYDKDF (reference sequence). The length of the CDR3 is 15 residues. The CDR3 nucleotides are TGTGCCACCAGCACCCCGACTAGCGGGAACAATGAGCAGTTCTTC. This sequence encodes CATSTPTSGNNEQFF.

This clonotype was found once. The V and J genes are TRBV7-4 and TRBJ2-2; D unclear. CDR1 is SGHVT and CDR2 is SQSDAQ in the germline V gene. The CDR3 runs 13 residues. Trimming removed 7 bases from V and 3 bases from J, with 9 bases in between. The CDR3 DNA sequence: TGTGCCAGCATATCCGGGCACACCGGGGAGCTGTTTTTT. Translating gives CASISGHTGELFF.

This clonotype occurred a few times. The rearrangement uses TRBV11-3 and TRBJ2-6; D possibly corresponds to TRBD1 (6 bases). The CDR3 has 11 residues. Germline V gene lookup returns CDR1 SGHNT and CDR2 YENEEA. Trimming pared 5 bases from V and 13 bases from J, leaving 9 bases between. CDR3 in DNA: TGTGCCAGCAGCCATGGACAGGTCCTGACTTTC. Translating gives CASSHGQVLTF.

CDR3 region: CATSSPAGAGANVLTF. CDR3 DNA: TGTGCCACCAGCTCCCCCGCGGGGGCTGGGGCCAACGTCCTGACTTTC. The chain has TRBV15 and TRBJ2-6; 7 bases agree with TRBD2. Germline values: CDR1 LNHNV, CDR2 YYDKDF (reference sequence). J gave up 2 bases and V 5 bases, and 6 bases lay outside the gene matches. The CDR3 has 16 amino acids. The complete variable domain, with remaining parts taken from reference TRBV15 and TRBJ2-6, reads DAMVIQNPRYQVTQFGKPVTLSCSQTLNHNVMYWYQQKSSQAPKLLFHYYDKDFNNEADTPDNFQSRRPNTSFCFLDIRSPGLGDTAMYLCATSSPAGAGANVLTFGAGSRLTVL.

The table lists this clonotype with a few counts. V gene TRBV5-4 combines with J gene TRBJ2-7; D gene uncertain. Germline CDR1 SGHNT, CDR2 YYREEE (reference sequence). Trimming cost V 5 bases and J 3 bases, with 6 bases left between them. The CDR3 has 11 amino acids. DNA for the CDR3: TGTGCCAGCAGTAGGGACTACGAGCAGTACTTC. Translation: CASSRDYEQYF.

This chain links TRBV6-2 or TRBV6-3 with TRBJ2-7; tentative D call: TRBD2 (5 bases). Trimming pared 8 bases from V and 2 bases from J, leaving 10 bases between. There are 12 residues in the CDR3. Germline V gives CDR1 MNHEY, CDR2 SVGEGT. DNA of the CDR3: TGTGCCAGCCGGGAAGAGGCCTACGAGCAGTACTTC. Its translation: CASREEAYEQYF.

This rearrangement joins TRBV6-1 to TRBJ2-2; no firm D call. With 2 bases removed from V and 5 bases from J, the gap between germline ends came to 9 bases. CDR3 length equals 14 residues. Germline CDR1 MNHNS, CDR2 SASEGT. CDR3 loop: CASSERLWTGELFF. The CDR3, as DNA: TGTGCCAGCAGTGAACGGCTGTGGACCGGGGAGCTGTTTTTT.

This clonotype has just a few counts. The V gene is TRBV7-2, the J gene TRBJ2-6, with D possibly being TRBD2 (5 bases). CDR3 length: 16 residues. Per germline, CDR1 SGHTA and CDR2 FQGNSA. Deletions cut 5 bases from V and 2 bases from J, with 13 bases between. The CDR3 loop is CASSPRGPTGANVLTF. CDR3 DNA sequence: TGTGCCAGCAGCCCCCGAGGGCCAACTGGGGCCAACGTCCTGACTTTC.

This clonotype was seen a few times. The V call is TRBV6-6, the J call TRBJ2-7; D unresolved. This CDR3 contains 10 residues. Trimming pared 8 bases from V and 3 bases from J, leaving 5 bases between. Germline CDR1 and CDR2: MNHNY and SVGAGI (reference sequence). The CDR3 nucleotides are TGTGCCAGCGGAGACTACGAGCAGTACTTC. Its translation: CASGDYEQYF.

This clonotype was seen only a few times. This sequence joins TRBV19 and TRBJ2-3; no reliable D call. CDR3 length: 13 residues. The germline V gene has CDR1 LNHDA and CDR2 SQIVND (reference sequence). V lost 8 bases and J 0 bases, leaving 9 bases between the germline ends. CDR3 nucleotide sequence: TGTGCCAGTGGAACAGCTAGCACAGATACGCAGTATTTT. Its translation: CASGTASTDTQYF.

The gene calls are TRBV6-1 and TRBJ2-1; 9 bases agree with TRBD1. V was pared by 5 bases and J by 4 bases, with 6 bases of the junction left unmatched. The CDR3 contains 15 residues. In germline, CDR1 is MNHNS, CDR2 SASEGT. The CDR3 coding sequence is TGTGCCAGCAGTTCAGGGACAGGGTGGTACAATGAGCAGTTCTTC. As protein: CASSSGTGWYNEQFF.

The rearrangement uses TRBV6-6 and TRBJ1-5; D is uncertain. V lost 8 bases, J lost 7 bases, and 9 bases lay in between. The CDR3 is 11 residues long. Germline assignment: CDR1 MNHNY and CDR2 SVGAGI (reference sequence). The DNA of the CDR3 is TGTGCCAGCGGAAGGGAGCAGCCCCAGCATTTT. This gives the protein CASGREQPQHF.

V gene TRBV6-2 or TRBV6-3 combines with J gene TRBJ2-3; D might be TRBD1 (6 bases). The CDR3 runs to 17 residues. Between the trimmed V and J ends, which lost 0 bases and 6 bases, there was a span of 19 bases. Germline-derived CDR1 and CDR2 are MNHEY and SVGEGT. The CDR3 coding sequence is TGTGCCAGCAGTTACTCCGGACTTCCAACGCAGGGGGATACGCAGTATTTT. As protein: CASSYSGLPTQGDTQYF.

The J gene is TRBJ2-3, the V gene TRBV5-1, with 11 bases aligning to TRBD2. Germline V gene sequence: CDR1 SGHRS, CDR2 YFSETQ. CDR3 length: 15 residues. V lost 4 bases, J lost 2 bases, and 3 bases stayed unmatched. Written as DNA, the CDR3 is TGCGCCAGCAGCGTGGGACTAGCGGACACAGATACGCAGTATTTT. This encodes CASSVGLADTDTQYF. The complete variable domain, with remaining parts taken from reference TRBV5-1 and TRBJ2-3, reads KAGVTQTPRYLIKTRGQQVTLSCSPISGHRSVSWYQQTPGQGLQFLFEYFSETQRNKGNFPGRFSGRQFSNSRSEMNVSTLELGDSALYLCASSVGLADTDTQYFGPGTRLTVL.

The V call is TRBV7-8, the J call TRBJ2-4, with D unclear. Germline V gene lookup returns CDR1 SGHVS and CDR2 FQNEAQ. The V end lost 5 bases, the J end lost 1 base, and 9 bases lay between the germline ends. This CDR3 is 14 amino acids long. Here the CDR3 reads CASSPHEAKNIQYF. In DNA, the CDR3 is TGTGCCAGCAGCCCCCATGAGGCCAAAAACATTCAGTACTTC.

This clonotype was seen only a few times. The chain links TRBV7-9 to TRBJ2-1, with 9 bases that match TRBD1. Germline V gives CDR1 SEHNR, CDR2 FQNEAQ (reference sequence). V trimming: 6 bases; J trimming: 4 bases; junction bases outside the gene matches: 1. CDR3 length: 13 residues. The CDR3 DNA follows: TGTGCCAGCAGGACAGGGGGTTACAATGAGCAGTTCTTC. Amino acid sequence: CASRTGGYNEQFF.

The chain joins TRBV12-3 or TRBV12-4 to TRBJ2-1; D perhaps matches TRBD1 (6 bases). Trimming left V 0 bases short and J 7 bases short, with 10 bases between. The CDR3 is made up of 14 amino acids. CDR3 sequence reads: CASSLADRSNEQFF. The CDR3 DNA follows: TGTGCCAGCAGTTTAGCTGACAGGTCAAATGAGCAGTTCTTC.

The chain employs TRBV6-1 and TRBJ1-2; 8 bases map to TRBD1. The CDR3 extends over 16 amino acids. Germline trimming cut 5 bases from V and 4 bases from J; bases unmatched to any gene: 12. CDR1 MNHNS and CDR2 SASEGT come from the germline V gene. For the CDR3, the DNA is TGTGCCAGCAGTACAGGGGGGGTCGACGGGAGCTATGGCTACACCTTC. Protein sequence: CASSTGGVDGSYGYTF.

The table lists this clonotype with a count of one. The CDR3 bases are TGTGCCAGTAGTATCCCCGGGGAGCCCCAGCATTTT. This encodes CASSIPGEPQHF. This chain links TRBV19 with TRBJ1-5; D not certain. Germline V gene sequence: CDR1 LNHDA, CDR2 SQIVND (reference sequence). The CDR3 consists of 12 residues. Trimming left V 3 bases short and J 8 bases short, with 8 bases between. The full variable domain, its missing parts supplied by reference TRBV19 and TRBJ1-5, is DGGITQSPKYLFRKEGQNVTLSCEQNLNHDAMYWYRQDPGQGLRLIYYSQIVNDFQKGDIAEGYSVSREKKESFPLTVTSAQKNPTAFYLCASSIPGEPQHFGDGTRLSIL.

The V and J genes are TRBV5-1 and TRBJ2-7, with 7 bases matching TRBD1. The germline V gene encodes CDR1 SGHRS and CDR2 YFSETQ. This CDR3 spans 15 amino acids. V trimming: 3 bases; J trimming: 9 bases; junction bases outside the gene matches: 15. CDR3 DNA sequence: TGCGCCAGCAGCTCGCCGGGACAGCCCCTTATGGGGCAGTACTTC. Translated, it gives CASSSPGQPLMGQYF.

This clonotype was counted only a few times. The chain recombines TRBV7-2 with TRBJ1-2, with D uncertain. The V gene's germline CDR1 is SGHTA and CDR2 FQGNSA. V gave up 5 bases and J gave up 0 bases, with 13 bases separating them. This CDR3 has 15 amino acids. CDR3 region: CASSPGAEANYGYTF. CDR3 sequence (DNA): TGTGCCAGCAGCCCGGGCGCGGAAGCTAACTATGGCTACACCTTC.

The chain has TRBV7-2 and TRBJ1-2; D is undetermined. V was cut by 0 bases and J by 8 bases, with 10 bases left in between. CDR1 and CDR2 (germline): SGHTA, FQGNSA. The CDR3 spans 13 residues. Here the CDR3 reads CASSLAPGDGYTF. CDR3 bases: TGTGCCAGCAGCTTAGCTCCCGGAGACGGCTACACCTTC.

This clonotype was recorded a few times. The J gene is TRBJ1-2, the V gene TRBV12-3 or TRBV12-4; 8 nucleotides line up with TRBD1. The CDR3 spans 14 residues. The trim removed 5 bases at V and 8 bases at J, leaving 10 bases unmatched. The chain's CDR3 is CASSPTGGRRGYTF. DNA for the CDR3: TGTGCCAGCAGTCCAACAGGGGGTAGGAGAGGCTACACCTTC.

Note on this clonotype: One end of the junction does not line up with germline, which may come from a read error. CDR3 bases: TGCGCCGTAGGACTAGCCAGCTCCTACAATGAGCAGTTCTTC. This encodes CAVGLASSYNEQFF. The chain combines TRBV6-2 or TRBV6-3 with TRBJ2-1; 8 nucleotides align to TRBD2. CDR1 is MNHEY and CDR2 is SVGEGT in the germline V gene. CDR3 length: 14 residues.

This clonotype was observed many times. The chain uses TRBV5-1 and TRBJ2-2, with TRBD1 matching 10 bases. The CDR3 totals 16 residues. Germline-derived CDR1 and CDR2 are SGHRS and YFSETQ. V lost 0 bases to trimming and J lost 5 bases; unmatched junction nucleotides: 4. CDR3 residues: CASSLEGGQGTGELFF. The CDR3 nucleotides read TGCGCCAGCAGCTTGGAAGGGGGACAGGGGACCGGGGAGCTGTTTTTT.

This clonotype was detected only a few times. The V and J genes are TRBV10-3 and TRBJ2-5; D gene ambiguous. The CDR3 is 11 residues long. CDR1 and CDR2 (germline): ENHRY, SYGVKD. The V gene lost 4 bases and the J gene lost 3 bases, with 3 bases spanning the gap. In nucleotides, the CDR3 is TGTGCCATCAGTGCAAAAGAGACCCAGTACTTC. This encodes CAISAKETQYF.

This clonotype turned up a few times. The rearrangement uses TRBV2 and TRBJ1-5; perhaps TRBD1 as D (6 bases). CDR3 length: 13 residues. Germline V gives CDR1 SNHLY, CDR2 FYNNEI. The ends were cut back, 1 base at V and 11 bases at J, with 12 bases in the middle. CDR3 protein: CASSEVQGKTQHF. In nucleotides, the CDR3 is TGTGCCAGCAGTGAAGTGCAGGGGAAGACCCAGCATTTT.